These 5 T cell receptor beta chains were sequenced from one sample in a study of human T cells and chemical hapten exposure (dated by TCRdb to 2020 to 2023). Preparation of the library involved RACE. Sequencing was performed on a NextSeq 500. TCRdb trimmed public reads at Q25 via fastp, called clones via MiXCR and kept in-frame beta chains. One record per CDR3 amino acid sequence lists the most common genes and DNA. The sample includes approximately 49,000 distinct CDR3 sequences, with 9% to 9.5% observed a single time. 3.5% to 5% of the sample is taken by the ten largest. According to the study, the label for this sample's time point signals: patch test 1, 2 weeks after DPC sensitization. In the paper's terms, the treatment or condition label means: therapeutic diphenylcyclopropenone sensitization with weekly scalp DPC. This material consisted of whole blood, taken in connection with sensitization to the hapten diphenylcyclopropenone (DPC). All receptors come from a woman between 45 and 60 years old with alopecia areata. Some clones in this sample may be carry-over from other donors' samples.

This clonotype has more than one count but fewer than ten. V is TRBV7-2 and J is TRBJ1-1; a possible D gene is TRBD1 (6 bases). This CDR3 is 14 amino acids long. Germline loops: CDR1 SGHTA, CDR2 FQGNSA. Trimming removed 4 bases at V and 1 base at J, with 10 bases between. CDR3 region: CASSSKTGNTEAFF. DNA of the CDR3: TGTGCCAGCAGCTCCAAGACAGGGAACACTGAAGCTTTCTTT.

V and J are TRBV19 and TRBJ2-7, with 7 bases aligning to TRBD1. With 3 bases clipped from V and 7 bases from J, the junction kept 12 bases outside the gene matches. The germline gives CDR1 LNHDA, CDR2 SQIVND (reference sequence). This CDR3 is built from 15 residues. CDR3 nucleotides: TGTGCCAGTAGTATCCTTGGCACAGGGGTAGGGGAGCAGTACTTC. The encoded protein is CASSILGTGVGEQYF. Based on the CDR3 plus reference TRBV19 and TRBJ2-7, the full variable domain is DGGITQSPKYLFRKEGQNVTLSCEQNLNHDAMYWYRQDPGQGLRLIYYSQIVNDFQKGDIAEGYSVSREKKESFPLTVTSAQKNPTAFYLCASSILGTGVGEQYFGPGTRLTVT.

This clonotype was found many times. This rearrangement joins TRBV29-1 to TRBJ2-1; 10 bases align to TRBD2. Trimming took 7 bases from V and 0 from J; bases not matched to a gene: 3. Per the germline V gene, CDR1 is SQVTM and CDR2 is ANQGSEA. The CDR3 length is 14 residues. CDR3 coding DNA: TGCAGCGCCACTAGCGGGATCTCCTACAATGAGCAGTTCTTC. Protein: CSATSGISYNEQFF.

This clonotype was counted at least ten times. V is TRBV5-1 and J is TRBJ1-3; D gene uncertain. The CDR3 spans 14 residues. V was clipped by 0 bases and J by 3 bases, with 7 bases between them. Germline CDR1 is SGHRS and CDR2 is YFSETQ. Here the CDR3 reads CASSLDSRGNTIYF. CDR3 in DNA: TGCGCCAGCAGCTTGGACAGTCGTGGAAACACCATATATTTT. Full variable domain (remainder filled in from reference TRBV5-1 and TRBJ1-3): KAGVTQTPRYLIKTRGQQVTLSCSPISGHRSVSWYQQTPGQGLQFLFEYFSETQRNKGNFPGRFSGRQFSNSRSEMNVSTLELGDSALYLCASSLDSRGNTIYFGEGSWLTVV.

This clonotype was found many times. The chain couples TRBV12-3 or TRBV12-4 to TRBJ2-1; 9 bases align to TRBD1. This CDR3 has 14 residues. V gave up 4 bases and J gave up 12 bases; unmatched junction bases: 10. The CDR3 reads CASSSRDREEWQFF. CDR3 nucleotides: TGTGCCAGCAGTTCCAGGGACAGGGAAGAATGGCAGTTCTTC.